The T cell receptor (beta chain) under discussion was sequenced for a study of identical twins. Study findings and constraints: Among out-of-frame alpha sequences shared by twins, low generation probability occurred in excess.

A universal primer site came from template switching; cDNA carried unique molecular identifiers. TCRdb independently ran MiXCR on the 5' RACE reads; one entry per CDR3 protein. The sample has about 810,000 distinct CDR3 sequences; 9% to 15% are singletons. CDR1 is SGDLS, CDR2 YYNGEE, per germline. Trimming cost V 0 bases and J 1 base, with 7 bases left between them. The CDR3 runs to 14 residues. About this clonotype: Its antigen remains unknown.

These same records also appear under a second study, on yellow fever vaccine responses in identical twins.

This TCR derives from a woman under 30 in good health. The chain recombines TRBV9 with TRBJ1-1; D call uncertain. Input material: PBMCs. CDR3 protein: CASSVGWGNTEAFF. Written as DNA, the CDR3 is TGTGCCAGCAGCGTAGGATGGGGGAACACTGAAGCTTTCTTT.